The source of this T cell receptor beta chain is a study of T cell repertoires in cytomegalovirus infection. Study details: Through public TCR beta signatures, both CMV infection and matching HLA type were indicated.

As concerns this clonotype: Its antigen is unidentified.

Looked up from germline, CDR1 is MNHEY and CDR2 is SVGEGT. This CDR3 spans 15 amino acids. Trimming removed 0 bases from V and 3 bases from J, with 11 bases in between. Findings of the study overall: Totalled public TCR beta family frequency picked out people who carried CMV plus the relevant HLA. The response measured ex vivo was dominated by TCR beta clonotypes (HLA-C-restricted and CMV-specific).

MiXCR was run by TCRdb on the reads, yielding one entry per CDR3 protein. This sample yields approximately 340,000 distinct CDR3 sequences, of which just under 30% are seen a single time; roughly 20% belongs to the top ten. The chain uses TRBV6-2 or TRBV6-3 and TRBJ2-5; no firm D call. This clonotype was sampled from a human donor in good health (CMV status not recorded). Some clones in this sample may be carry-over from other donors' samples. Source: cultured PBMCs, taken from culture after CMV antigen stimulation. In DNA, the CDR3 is TGTGCCAGCAGTTACTCCCTACAAGTAAAAGAGACCCAGTACTTC. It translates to CASSYSLQVKETQYF.